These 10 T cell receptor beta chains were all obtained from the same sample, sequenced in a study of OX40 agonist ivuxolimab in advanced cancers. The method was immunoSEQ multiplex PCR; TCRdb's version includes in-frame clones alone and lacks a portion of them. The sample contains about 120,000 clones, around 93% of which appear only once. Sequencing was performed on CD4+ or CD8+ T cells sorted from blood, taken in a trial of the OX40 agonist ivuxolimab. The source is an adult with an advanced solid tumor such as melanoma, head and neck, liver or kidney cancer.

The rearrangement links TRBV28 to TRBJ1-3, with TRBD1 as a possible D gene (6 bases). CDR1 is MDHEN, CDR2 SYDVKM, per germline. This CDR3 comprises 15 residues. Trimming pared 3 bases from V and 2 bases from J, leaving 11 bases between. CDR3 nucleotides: TGTGCCAGCAGTTTCCGCCCAGGGGCTGGAAACACCATATATTTT. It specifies CASSFRPGAGNTIYF.

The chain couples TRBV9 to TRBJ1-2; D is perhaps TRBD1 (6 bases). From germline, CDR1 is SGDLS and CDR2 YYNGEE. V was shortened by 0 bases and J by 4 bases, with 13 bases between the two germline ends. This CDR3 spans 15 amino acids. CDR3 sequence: CASSVEQGGPYGYTF. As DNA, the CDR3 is TGTGCCAGCAGCGTAGAACAGGGCGGACCCTATGGCTACACCTTC. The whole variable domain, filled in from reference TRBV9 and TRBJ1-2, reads DSGVTQTPKHLITATGQRVTLRCSPRSGDLSVYWYQQSLDQGLQFLIQYYNGEERAKGNILERFSAQQFPDLHSELNLSSLELGDSALYFCASSVEQGGPYGYTFGSGTRLTVV.

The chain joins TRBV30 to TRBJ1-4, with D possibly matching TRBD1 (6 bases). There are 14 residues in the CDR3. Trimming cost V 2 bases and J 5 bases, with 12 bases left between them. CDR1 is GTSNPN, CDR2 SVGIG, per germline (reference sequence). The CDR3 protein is CAWSMTGLNEKLFF. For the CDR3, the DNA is TGTGCCTGGAGTATGACAGGCTTGAATGAAAAACTGTTTTTT.

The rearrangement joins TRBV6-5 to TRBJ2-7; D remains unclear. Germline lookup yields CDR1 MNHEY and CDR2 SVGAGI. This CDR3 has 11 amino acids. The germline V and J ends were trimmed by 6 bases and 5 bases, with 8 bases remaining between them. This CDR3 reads CASSPWDEQYF. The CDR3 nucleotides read TGTGCCAGCAGCCCCTGGGACGAGCAGTACTTC.

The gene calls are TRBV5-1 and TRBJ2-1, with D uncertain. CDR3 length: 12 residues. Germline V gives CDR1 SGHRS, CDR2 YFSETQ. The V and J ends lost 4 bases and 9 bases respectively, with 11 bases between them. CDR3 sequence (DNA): TGCGCCAGCAGCATGGATTGGGGTGAGCAGTTCTTC. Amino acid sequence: CASSMDWGEQFF.

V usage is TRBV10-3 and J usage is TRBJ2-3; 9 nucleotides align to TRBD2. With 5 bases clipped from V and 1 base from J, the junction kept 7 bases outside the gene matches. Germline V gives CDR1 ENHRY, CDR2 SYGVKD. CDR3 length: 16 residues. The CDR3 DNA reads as TGTGCCATCAGTCCGGGACTAGCCATCGGCACAGATACGCAGTATTTT. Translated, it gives CAISPGLAIGTDTQYF.

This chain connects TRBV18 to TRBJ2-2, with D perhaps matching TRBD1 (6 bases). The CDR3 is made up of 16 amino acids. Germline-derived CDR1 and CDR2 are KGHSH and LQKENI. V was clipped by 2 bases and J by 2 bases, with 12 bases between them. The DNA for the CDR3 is TGTGCCAGCTCACCAGACAGGATTTCCAACACCGGGGAGCTGTTTTTT. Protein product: CASSPDRISNTGELFF.

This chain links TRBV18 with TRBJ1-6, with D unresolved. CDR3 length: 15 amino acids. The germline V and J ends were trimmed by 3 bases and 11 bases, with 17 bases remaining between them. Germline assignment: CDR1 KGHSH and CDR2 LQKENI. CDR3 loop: CASSPGLSEPAPLHF. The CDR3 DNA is TGTGCCAGCTCACCCGGATTAAGTGAGCCAGCACCCCTCCACTTT.

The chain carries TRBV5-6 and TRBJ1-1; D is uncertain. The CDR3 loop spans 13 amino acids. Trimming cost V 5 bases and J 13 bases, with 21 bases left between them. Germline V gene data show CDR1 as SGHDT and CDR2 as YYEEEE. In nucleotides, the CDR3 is TGTGCCAGCAGTCAAACGGCCGGGGAGCTCGGTTTCTTT. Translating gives CASSQTAGELGFF.

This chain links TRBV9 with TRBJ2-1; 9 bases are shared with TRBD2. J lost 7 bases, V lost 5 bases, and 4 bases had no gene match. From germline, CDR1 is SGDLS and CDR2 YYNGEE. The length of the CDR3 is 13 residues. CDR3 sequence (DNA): TGTGCCAGCAGGCCGCTAGCGGGGAATGAGCAGTTCTTC. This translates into CASRPLAGNEQFF.